The 25 T cell receptor beta chains reported below all come from one sample, sequenced in a study of brain metastases from non-small cell lung cancer. The protocol was immunoSEQ multiplex PCR, while the TCRdb copy is restricted to in-frame clones and leaves out a portion. The sample holds under 550 clones; about nine tenths are singletons and the top ten take roughly 15%. The source material was tumor-adjacent normal tissue. The receptor set was obtained from a donor aged 40 or older with non-small cell lung cancer.

The chain uses TRBV29-1 and TRBJ1-1; tentative D call: TRBD1 (6 bases). With 4 bases removed from V and 11 bases from J, the gap between germline ends came to 17 bases. This CDR3 comprises 12 residues. Germline CDR1 reads SQVTM; CDR2 reads ANQGSEA. The CDR3 spells CSVVTRTERAFF. The CDR3 nucleotides read TGCAGCGTTGTTACCCGGACAGAGAGGGCTTTCTTT.

This clone was seen a handful of times. This chain uses TRBV9 with TRBJ1-1; 8 bases are a match to TRBD1. The CDR3 runs 15 residues. Germline lookup yields CDR1 SGDLS and CDR2 YYNGEE. With V trimmed by 2 bases and J by 4 bases, 7 bases remained unmatched. CDR3 loop: CASSVQGALGTEAFF. DNA of the CDR3: TGTGCCAGCAGCGTCCAGGGGGCGCTGGGCACTGAAGCTTTCTTT.

The gene calls are TRBV9 and TRBJ1-2; possible D gene TRBD1, 5 bases. The V end lost 4 bases, the J end lost 8 bases, and 15 bases lay between the germline ends. CDR1 and CDR2 (germline): SGDLS, YYNGEE. This CDR3 is 13 amino acids long. CDR3 loop: CASSLNDRGGYTF. The CDR3 DNA sequence: TGTGCCAGCAGCCTCAATGATAGGGGCGGCTACACCTTC.

This chain uses TRBV6-4 with TRBJ1-3; D possibly corresponds to TRBD1 (5 bases). Trimming took off 5 bases at V and 2 bases at J, with 13 bases between the two ends. The germline V gene encodes CDR1 MRHNA and CDR2 SNTAGT. The CDR3 runs 15 residues. The CDR3 spells CASSQGTGPGNTIYF. The CDR3 DNA reads TGTGCCAGCAGTCAAGGGACGGGCCCTGGAAACACCATATATTTT.

The chain recombines TRBV11-3 with TRBJ1-6; D ambiguous. Germline V lookup: CDR1 SGHNT, CDR2 YENEEA. This CDR3 is 13 amino acids long. The ends were cut back, 3 bases at V and 10 bases at J, with 10 bases in the middle. The CDR3 nucleotides are TGTGCCAGCAGCTTGAACAGAGAATCACCCCTCCACTTT. Amino acids: CASSLNRESPLHF. Variable domain in full (rest from reference TRBV11-3 and TRBJ1-6): EAGVVQSPRYKIIEKKQPVAFWCNPISGHNTLYWYLQNLGQGPELLIRYENEEAVDDSQLPKDRFSAERLKGVDSTLKIQPAELGDSAVYLCASSLNRESPLHFGNGTRLTVT.

The chain uses TRBV10-3 and TRBJ1-2, with D hard to call. Germline V CDR1 and CDR2: ENHRY, SYGVKD. V was clipped by 0 bases and J by 6 bases, with 11 bases between them. This CDR3 region has 14 residues. Here the CDR3 DNA reads TGTGCCATCAGTGAGTCGGCGGTCAGAGATGGCTACACCTTC. Protein product: CAISESAVRDGYTF.

The CDR3 sequence is CASTLRGARTDTQYF. CDR3 in DNA: TGTGCCAGCACCCTTCGGGGGGCCCGCACAGATACGCAGTATTTT. The chain carries TRBV7-6 and TRBJ2-3, with D possibly matching TRBD2 (7 bases). Per germline, CDR1 SGHVS and CDR2 FNYEAQ. V was cut by 7 bases and J by 1 base, with 15 bases left in between. The CDR3 extends over 15 amino acids.

The CDR3 region has the DNA TGTGCCAGCTCCATGGGGACCCCCCCTGACACGCAGTATTTT. It encodes CASSMGTPPDTQYF. This sequence joins TRBV6-6 and TRBJ2-3; D may correspond to TRBD1 or TRBD2 (5 bases each). This CDR3 contains 14 residues. CDR1 is MNHNY and CDR2 is SVGAGI in the germline V gene (reference sequence). V shed 8 bases and J shed 9 bases, with 21 bases lying between them.

V gene TRBV4-3 combines with J gene TRBJ1-5, with D possibly being TRBD1 (6 bases). Germline CDR1 LGHNA, CDR2 YSLEER. The CDR3 is 17 amino acids. Trimming cost V 0 bases and J 6 bases, with 18 bases left between them. DNA of the CDR3: TGCGCCAGCAGCCAAGACGGCCGAGGGGGGGCGGGTCAGCCCCAGCATTTT. Translation: CASSQDGRGGAGQPQHF.

Only one count was recorded for this clone. The rearrangement joins TRBV6-4 to TRBJ1-6; 10 nucleotides align to TRBD1. Germline assignment: CDR1 MRHNA and CDR2 SNTAGT. The trim removed 6 bases at V and 10 bases at J, leaving 3 bases unmatched. The CDR3 runs 13 residues. This chain's CDR3 is CASRSTGGSPLHF. The CDR3 bases are TGTGCCAGCAGATCGACAGGGGGCTCACCCCTCCACTTT.

This chain links TRBV9 with TRBJ2-6; D possibly matches TRBD1 or TRBD2 (5 bases each). The CDR3 consists of 15 residues. The V gene lost 4 bases and the J gene lost 1 base, with 9 bases spanning the gap. Germline V CDR1 and CDR2: SGDLS, YYNGEE. This chain's CDR3 is CASSPWGSGANVLTF. Here the CDR3 DNA reads TGTGCCAGCAGCCCATGGGGGTCTGGGGCCAACGTCCTGACTTTC.

The V and J genes are TRBV19 and TRBJ1-3, with D maybe TRBD1 (6 bases). The germline V and J ends were trimmed by 4 bases and 0 bases, with 10 bases remaining between them. The CDR3 loop spans 15 amino acids. Germline CDR1 is LNHDA and CDR2 is SQIVND (reference sequence). CDR3: CASSTKGGSGNTIYF. The CDR3 DNA sequence: TGTGCCAGTAGTACCAAAGGGGGCTCTGGAAACACCATATATTTT.

About this clone: Relative to the germline gene, one junction end is altered; a read error may explain this. V usage is TRBV18 and J usage is TRBJ1-5; D gene ambiguous. The CDR3 has 15 residues. Germline-derived CDR1 and CDR2 are KGHSH and LQKENI. The CDR3 DNA reads TGTGCCAGCTCTCCGACAAAGGCACATGATCAGCCCCAACATTTT. Protein sequence: CASSPTKAHDQPQHF.

Note on this clone: An end of the junction differs from the germline gene, which may be a read error. The CDR3 region has the DNA TGTGCCAGCACCTTAATAGGACGGAACACTGAAGCTTTCTTT. Amino acid sequence: CASTLIGRNTEAFF. V is TRBV7-9 and J is TRBJ1-1; unclear D gene. The CDR3 loop spans 14 amino acids. Germline CDR1 SEHNR, CDR2 FQNEAQ (reference sequence).

Turning to this clone: The sample carries other DNA sequences with the same CDR3. V is TRBV7-8 and J is TRBJ1-6; weak D call: TRBD1 (6 bases). The V gene lost 4 bases and the J gene lost 8 bases, with 15 bases spanning the gap. Per germline, CDR1 SGHVS and CDR2 FQNEAQ. CDR3 length: 15 amino acids. The CDR3 DNA follows: TGTGCCAGCAGCTCAGGGGCCTCGTCGGATTCACCCCTCCACTTT. It is translated as CASSSGASSDSPLHF.

This chain uses TRBV5-6 with TRBJ1-2; D possibly corresponds to TRBD1 (6 bases). The germline gives CDR1 SGHDT, CDR2 YYEEEE. Trimming stripped 6 bases from V and 4 bases from J, with 16 bases between. CDR3 length: 14 amino acids. This CDR3 reads CASTPWGGLYGYTF. The CDR3 DNA sequence: TGTGCCAGCACCCCGTGGGGGGGCCTCTATGGCTACACCTTC. Full variable domain (remainder filled in from reference TRBV5-6 and TRBJ1-2): DAGVTQSPTHLIKTRGQQVTLRCSPKSGHDTVSWYQQALGQGPQFIFQYYEEEERQRGNFPDRFSGHQFPNYSSELNVNALLLGDSALYLCASTPWGGLYGYTFGSGTRLTVV.

The chain links TRBV11-3 to TRBJ2-7; D is perhaps TRBD2 (5 bases). CDR3 size: 13 residues. Trimming removed 4 bases at V and 6 bases at J, with 13 bases between. Germline assignment: CDR1 SGHNT and CDR2 YENEEA. CDR3 sequence (DNA): TGTGCCAGCAGCTCCCCCGGGGTGGGCGAGCAGTACTTC. This codes for CASSSPGVGEQYF.

The chain employs TRBV2 and TRBJ2-7, with unresolved D. Deletions cut 1 base from V and 11 bases from J, with 9 bases between. Germline V gene sequence: CDR1 SNHLY, CDR2 FYNNEI. The CDR3 has 11 amino acids. The CDR3 reads CASSEGPGEYF. The CDR3 DNA reads as TGTGCCAGCAGTGAAGGCCCTGGGGAGTACTTC. The whole variable domain, filled in from reference TRBV2 and TRBJ2-7, reads EPEVTQTPSHQVTQMGQEVILRCVPISNHLYFYWYRQILGQKVEFLVSFYNNEISEKSEIFDDQFSVERPDGSNFTLKIRSTKLEDSAMYFCASSEGPGEYFGPGTRLTVT.

A note on this clone: Its ends do not fully match the called genes, so a read error is possible. The V gene is TRBV25-1, the J gene TRBJ2-3; 7 nucleotides align to TRBD2. Germline V lookup: CDR1 MGHDK, CDR2 SYGVNS. The CDR3 totals 15 residues. CDR3 sequence: CASNEAGLLGDTQYF. In DNA form, the CDR3 reads TGTGCCAGCAATGAAGCGGGACTCCTGGGGGATACGCAGTATTTT. The full variable domain, its missing parts supplied by reference TRBV25-1 and TRBJ2-3, is EADIYQTPRYLVIGTGKKITLECSQTMGHDKMYWYQQDPGMELHLIHYSYGVNSTEKGDLSSESTVSRIRTEHFPLTLESARPSHTSQYLCASNEAGLLGDTQYFGPGTRLTVL.

The chain combines TRBV6-5 with TRBJ2-1, with 8 bases matching TRBD1. Per the germline V gene, CDR1 is MNHEY and CDR2 is SVGAGI. The J segment lost 2 bases and the V segment lost 0 bases, leaving 3 bases of the junction unmatched. The CDR3 totals 16 residues. CDR3 residues: CASSYSTGATYNEQFF. The CDR3 DNA reads TGTGCCAGCAGTTACTCGACAGGGGCTACCTACAATGAGCAGTTCTTC.

Notes on this clone: An end of the junction does not agree with germline; a read error may underlie this. The identical CDR3 is also encoded by other nucleotide sequences in the sample. The J gene is TRBJ1-1, the V gene TRBV13; D is unresolved. The V gene's germline CDR1 is PRHDT and CDR2 FYEKMQ (reference sequence). This CDR3 has 14 amino acids. The CDR3 DNA is TGTGCTAGCAGCTTAGGTGGTGGGCCCACTGAAGCTTTCTTT. Residues: CASSLGGGPTEAFF.

The chain uses TRBV7-9 and TRBJ2-1; 7 nucleotides line up with TRBD1. Germline CDR1 reads SEHNR; CDR2 reads FQNEAQ (reference sequence). J was trimmed by 9 bases and V by 5 bases; bases with no gene match: 10. The CDR3 loop spans 14 amino acids. Written as DNA, the CDR3 is TGTGCCAGCAGCCTGCGACAGGGCCCTGGTGAGCAGTTCTTC. Translated: CASSLRQGPGEQFF.

About this clone: The same CDR3 also results from other DNA sequences found in this sample. This CDR3 is CASSQGLGQPNYGYTF. The CDR3 DNA is TGTGCCAGCAGCCAAGGCCTCGGACAGCCTAACTATGGCTACACCTTC. This sequence joins TRBV3-1 (or the pseudogene TRBV3-2) and TRBJ1-2; D might be TRBD1 (6 bases). V lost 1 base to trimming and J lost 0 bases, with 12 bases between them. Germline CDR1 is LGHDT and CDR2 is YNNKEL (reference sequence). The CDR3 contains 16 residues.

This chain connects TRBV27 to TRBJ2-2, with 9 bases fitting TRBD1. V was clipped by 6 bases and J by 5 bases; unmatched bases: 7. Germline V lookup: CDR1 MNHEY, CDR2 SMNVEV (reference sequence). The CDR3 length is 15 residues. In DNA form, the CDR3 reads TGTGCCAGCAGGGGAAACAGGGGGCTAACCGGGGAGCTGTTTTTT. Translated: CASRGNRGLTGELFF.

This clone was detected only once. The chain recombines TRBV6-5 with TRBJ2-2; D unclear. Trimming pared 0 bases from V and 1 base from J, leaving 0 bases between. Looked up from germline, CDR1 is MNHEY and CDR2 is SVGAGI. The CDR3 runs to 13 residues. The DNA for the CDR3 is TGTGCCAGCAGTTACTCGAACACCGGGGAGCTGTTTTTT. Protein sequence: CASSYSNTGELFF.